This entry concerns a single TCR beta chain. The target antigen is unknown. Vbeta (60) and Jbeta (13) primers were used in the PCR. The table came from immunoSEQ multiplex PCR; TCRdb's copy has only in-frame clones and leaves some out. The sample has about 190,000 clones, approximately 70% seen once; the top ten hold approximately 3.1%. The record originates from a study of cytomegalovirus exposure and HLA in healthy donors. General study points: With high specificity and sensitivity, the classifier reportedly diagnosed cytomegalovirus status. Several V segments, TRBV6-2 and TRBV6-3 among them, could not be told apart and were dropped.

CDR1 MGHRA and CDR2 YSYEKL come from the germline V gene. Trimming at V came to 3 bases and at J to 9 bases, leaving 10 bases not matched to a gene. The CDR3 is made up of 16 amino acids. Specimen: PBMCs. The V call is TRBV4-1, the J call TRBJ2-1, with 11 bases that match TRBD2. The sequence came from a woman in her twenties or thirties in good health and CMV-seropositive. CDR3 protein: CASSQPGLAAPGEQFF. For the CDR3, the DNA is TGCGCCAGCAGCCAGCCGGGACTAGCGGCGCCGGGTGAGCAGTTCTTC.